The rows below give T cell receptor beta chains drawn from one sample of a study of T cell responses to AZD1222 COVID-19 vaccine. Some clones are missing from TCRdb's copy, which holds only in-frame ones; the method was immunoSEQ multiplex PCR. Of 150,000 to 200,000 clones in the sample, 88% were seen once. Sequencing used peripheral blood, obtained on day 0 of AZD1222 vaccination. The receptors derive from an adult in good health. CDR3s leave out the opening cysteine and the closing phenylalanine or tryptophan. Not all rows give a size; the values are once, few, many and, for expanded clones, a class.

abundance	v_gene	j_gene	CDR3aa
NA	TRBV2	TRBJ2-7	ASRKTRTDYEQY
few	TRBV11-3	TRBJ1-2	ASSLTRVYGYT
NA	TRBV11-2	TRBJ1-1	ASSWQGPKAF
NA	TRBV4-1	TRBJ1-4	ASSLLETEKLF
NA	TRBV5-1	TRBJ2-7	ASSLSGTSGGRAYEQY
NA	TRBV5-8	TRBJ1-1	ASTILGSGNTEAF
NA	TRBV12-5	TRBJ1-4	ASGQGKVVNEKLF
NA	TRBV27	TRBJ2-5	ASGQIKQETQY
NA	TRBV9	TRBJ1-2	ASMGGNSRGYT
NA	TRBV7-9	TRBJ2-3	ASSQDSPDTQY
NA	TRBV6-2/TRBV6-3	TRBJ2-7	ASSRQNSGLVDEQY
NA	TRBV9	TRBJ1-5	ASSARDRGVSDLISNQPQH
NA	TRBV4-3	TRBJ2-7	ASSQGGGYEQY
NA	TRBV24-1	TRBJ1-2	ATSEGNYGYT
NA	TRBV6-5	TRBJ2-2	ASSFAGPNTGELF
NA	TRBV29-1	TRBJ1-2	SVNGWDGYT
NA	TRBV11-3	TRBJ2-3	ASGRGDTQY
NA	TRBV27	TRBJ2-7	ASKRDRGLGEQY
once	TRBV30	TRBJ1-5	AWGRAKDQPQH
NA	TRBV6-6	TRBJ1-5	ASSPSPRGPSNQPQH
NA	TRBV28	TRBJ1-1	ASSLGTGGHTEAF
NA	TRBV18	TRBJ2-5	ASSPRSGETQY
few	TRBV27	TRBJ1-1	ASSSRGAGMNTEAF
NA	TRBV6-5	TRBJ1-2	ASSYSTAVYGYT
NA	TRBV30	TRBJ1-5	ALRRGLNQPQH
NA	TRBV28	TRBJ2-7	ASSYGWTGVEQY
NA	TRBV9	TRBJ1-1	ASSVGGWGTEAF
NA	TRBV2	TRBJ1-2	ASSDSSLYGYT
NA	TRBV5-5	TRBJ2-3	ASSPGQATDTQY
NA	TRBV4-2	TRBJ1-1	ASSQLFGTEAF
once	TRBV5-5	TRBJ2-2	ASSSLKEVAGELF
NA	TRBV7-3	TRBJ2-1	ASSLGVRSSYNEQF
NA	TRBV6-5	TRBJ1-2	ASNLLQGAGGYT
NA	TRBV9	TRBJ1-2	ASSLGQTNYGYT
few	TRBV6-1	TRBJ2-5	ASSEISGGADETQY
NA	TRBV4-1	TRBJ2-2	ASTLGQGANTGELF
few	TRBV19	TRBJ2-3	ASPPLDSCTDTQY
once	TRBV24-1	TRBJ2-2	ATSDYRSTGELF
few	TRBV4-2	TRBJ1-4	ASSLYRDVNEKLF
NA	TRBV6-4	TRBJ1-2	ASSVGAGQIST
NA	TRBV5-1	TRBJ1-6	ASSLGQELVSPLH
NA	TRBV5-1	TRBJ2-5	ASSSRLAGAPIQETQY